This T cell receptor (beta chain) emerged from a study of blood T cell repertoires in COVID-19 (dated by TCRdb to 2018 to 2020). Some background on the complete study: Samples covering the acute and convalescent phases of COVID-19 were provided by collaborators in the United States, Italy and Spain. The prospective study material was composed of cDNA or gDNA derived from T cells, B-cell-depleted T cells, or PBMCs. The dataset comprised deeply sampled blood TCRbeta repertoires from subjects exposed to, actively infected with, or recovered from COVID-19. A freely available public database, intended as a resource for researchers studying the immune response to SARS-CoV-2, is where the repertoires were released. Samples were obtained from the ongoing ImmuneRACE study (first 160 participants) and from 1,200 or so subjects provided by 6 global collaborators. Sample metadata almost always included a de-identified subject ID, COVID-19 status, age in years and sex. Where HLA class I and class II types were available, the types were taken from metadata supplied by the sample provider, not from assay-based typing.

Note on this clone: Its specific antigen is unknown. No per-base quality is available; no much larger clone lies one base away.

The trim is 3 bases for V and 5 bases for J, with a gap of 13 bases between the germline ends. The CDR3 starts with the cysteine, ends with the phenylalanine, and has 15 residues. The retained sequence is limited to the CDR3, 45 bases, with the frame set at the first base. CDR1 and CDR2 are read off the germline V gene as MDHEN and SYDVKM. Overall results and qualifications from the work: Clinical and demographic metadata were provided uncurated, with the amount varying by source and participant.

The immunoSEQ Assay, a bias-controlled multiplex PCR, was used to amplify TCRbeta CDR3 regions from genomic DNA. The published analysis was carried out like this. The number of nucleated cells in each sample was estimated by amplification of reference gene primers within the assay. To quantify the absolute abundance of each unique TCRbeta CDR3 rearrangement, sequence reads were collapsed and filtered. For each sample, productive Simpson clonality was calculated as the square root of Simpson's diversity index over productive rearrangements. Sourced from immuneACCESS, this table was stored by TCRdb with only in-frame sequences that have V and J called. A share of the clones is absent; for the studies checked, an unresolved V gene accounts for under half, and the remainder has no known explanation. That table is the source of V, J and clone size, and D and trimming were worked out from the DNA. The table for this sample lists 350,000 to 550,000 clones; nearly 90% of them were counted only once. The ten largest account for approximately 2% of the sample.

In the prospective study, participants were about 18 to 89 years old, resided in about two dozen geographic areas of the United States, and were enrolled through a virtual design. To assign participants to cohorts, the prospective study relied on clinical history that participants themselves reported in a screening survey and a study questionnaire. Each participant in the prospective study had whole blood, serum and a nasopharyngeal or oropharyngeal swab collected by mobile phlebotomists. Participants in the prospective study had the option to provide additional blood draws and questionnaires over a roughly two-month period. Before DNA extraction, prospective study blood samples were shipped either frozen or at room temperature.

The receptor chain draws on TRBV28 and TRBJ2-2, and perhaps TRBD2 as D gene, on 7 matching bases. The receptor comes from a young woman with acute COVID-19. The sample comprised PBMCs or T cells enriched from blood (not recorded which). The bases are TGTGCCAGCAGTTTCCAGGGGACTAAAACCGGGGAGCTGTTTTTT. Translated, it gives CASSFQGTKTGELFF.